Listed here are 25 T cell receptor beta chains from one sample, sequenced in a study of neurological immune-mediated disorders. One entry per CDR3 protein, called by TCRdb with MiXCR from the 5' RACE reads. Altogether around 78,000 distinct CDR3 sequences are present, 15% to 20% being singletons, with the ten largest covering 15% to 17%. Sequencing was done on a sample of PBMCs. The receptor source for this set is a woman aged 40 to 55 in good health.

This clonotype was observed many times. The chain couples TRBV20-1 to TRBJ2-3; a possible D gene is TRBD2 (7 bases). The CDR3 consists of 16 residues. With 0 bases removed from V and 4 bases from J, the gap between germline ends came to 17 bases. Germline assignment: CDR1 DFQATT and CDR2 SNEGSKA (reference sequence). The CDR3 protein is CSARDFGGAGPDTQYF. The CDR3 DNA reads TGCAGTGCTAGAGATTTTGGGGGGGCCGGGCCAGATACGCAGTATTTT.

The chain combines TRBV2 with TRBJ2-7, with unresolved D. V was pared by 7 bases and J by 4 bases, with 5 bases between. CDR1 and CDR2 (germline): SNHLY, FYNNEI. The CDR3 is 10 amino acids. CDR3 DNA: TGTGCCAGCATAGGGTACGAGCAGTACTTC. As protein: CASIGYEQYF.

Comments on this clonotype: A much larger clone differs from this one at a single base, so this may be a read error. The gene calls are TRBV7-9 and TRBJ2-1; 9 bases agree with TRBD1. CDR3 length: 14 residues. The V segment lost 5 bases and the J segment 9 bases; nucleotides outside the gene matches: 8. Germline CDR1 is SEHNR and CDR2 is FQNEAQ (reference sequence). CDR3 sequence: CASSETQGAGEQFF. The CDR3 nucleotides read TGTGCCAGCAGCGAGACACAGGGGGCGGGTGAGCAGTTCTTC.

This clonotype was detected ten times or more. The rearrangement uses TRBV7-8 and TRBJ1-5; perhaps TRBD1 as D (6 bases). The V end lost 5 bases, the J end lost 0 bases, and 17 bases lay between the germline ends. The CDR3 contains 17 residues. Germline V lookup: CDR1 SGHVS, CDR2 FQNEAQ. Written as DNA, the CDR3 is TGTGCCAGCAGCCCGCGGACAGAATTATATAGCAATCAGCCCCAGCATTTT. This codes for CASSPRTELYSNQPQHF.

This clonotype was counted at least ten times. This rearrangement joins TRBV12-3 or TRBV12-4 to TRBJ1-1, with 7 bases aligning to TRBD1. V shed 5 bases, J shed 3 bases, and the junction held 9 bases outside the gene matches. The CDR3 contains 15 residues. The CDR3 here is CASSPRDRQHTEAFF. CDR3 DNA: TGTGCCAGCAGTCCCCGGGACAGACAGCACACTGAAGCTTTCTTT.

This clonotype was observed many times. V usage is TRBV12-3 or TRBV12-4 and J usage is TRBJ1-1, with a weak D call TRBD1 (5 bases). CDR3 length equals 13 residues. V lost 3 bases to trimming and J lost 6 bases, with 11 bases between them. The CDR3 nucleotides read TGTGCCAGCAGTTTCTTAGGGGTCCCTGAAGCTTTCTTT. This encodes CASSFLGVPEAFF.

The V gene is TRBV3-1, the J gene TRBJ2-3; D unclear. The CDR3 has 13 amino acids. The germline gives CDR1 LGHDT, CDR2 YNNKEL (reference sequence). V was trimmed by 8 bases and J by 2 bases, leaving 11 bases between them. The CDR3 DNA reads TGTGCCAGCTTGCCAGAATCCACAGATACGCAGTATTTT. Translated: CASLPESTDTQYF.

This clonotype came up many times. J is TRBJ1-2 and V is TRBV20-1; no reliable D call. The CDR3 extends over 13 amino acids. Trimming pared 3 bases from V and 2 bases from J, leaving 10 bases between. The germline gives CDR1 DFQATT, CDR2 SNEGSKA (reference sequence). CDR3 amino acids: CSASMIQNYGYTF. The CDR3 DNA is TGCAGTGCTAGTATGATACAGAACTATGGCTACACCTTC.

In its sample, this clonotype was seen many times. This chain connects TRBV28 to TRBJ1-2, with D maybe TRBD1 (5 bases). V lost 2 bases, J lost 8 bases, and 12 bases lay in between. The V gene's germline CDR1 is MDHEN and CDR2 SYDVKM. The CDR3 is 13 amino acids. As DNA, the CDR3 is TGTGCCAGCAGTTTAAGGGGAGGAGGGGGCTACACCTTC. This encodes CASSLRGGGGYTF.

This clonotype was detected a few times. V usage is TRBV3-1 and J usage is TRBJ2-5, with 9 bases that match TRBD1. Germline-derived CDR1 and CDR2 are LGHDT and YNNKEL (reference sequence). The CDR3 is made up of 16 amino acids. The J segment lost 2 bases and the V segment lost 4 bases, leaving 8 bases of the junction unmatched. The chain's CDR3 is CASSRPDRGGQETQYF. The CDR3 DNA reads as TGTGCCAGCAGCCGACCGGACAGGGGTGGGCAAGAGACCCAGTACTTC.

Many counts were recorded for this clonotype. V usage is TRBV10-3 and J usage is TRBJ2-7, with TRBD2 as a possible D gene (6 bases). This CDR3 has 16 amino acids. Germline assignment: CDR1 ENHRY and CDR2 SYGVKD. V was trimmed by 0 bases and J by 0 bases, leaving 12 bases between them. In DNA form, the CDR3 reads TGTGCCATCAGTGAGTCGCGCGGGGTTAGCTCCTACGAGCAGTACTTC. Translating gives CAISESRGVSSYEQYF.

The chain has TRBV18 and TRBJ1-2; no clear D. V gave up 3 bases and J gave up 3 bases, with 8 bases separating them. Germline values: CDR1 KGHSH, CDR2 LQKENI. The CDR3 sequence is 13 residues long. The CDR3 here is CASSPGPYYGYTF. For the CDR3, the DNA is TGTGCCAGCTCACCCGGGCCTTACTATGGCTACACCTTC.

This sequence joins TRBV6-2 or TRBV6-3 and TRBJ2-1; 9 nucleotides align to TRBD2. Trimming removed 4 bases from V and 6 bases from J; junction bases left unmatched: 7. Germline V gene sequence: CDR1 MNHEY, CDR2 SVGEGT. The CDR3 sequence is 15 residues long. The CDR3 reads CASSSGGGAFNEQFF. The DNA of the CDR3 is TGTGCCAGCAGTTCAGGCGGGGGGGCCTTCAATGAGCAGTTCTTC.

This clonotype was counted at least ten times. The CDR3 region has the DNA TGTGCCAGCAGCTTACTAGGGCCTCAGGGACCCACCCTGGCTTTCTTT. Encoded protein: CASSLLGPQGPTLAFF. V gene TRBV7-2 combines with J gene TRBJ1-1, with D perhaps TRBD1 (5 bases). The germline V gene encodes CDR1 SGHTA and CDR2 FQGNSA. The CDR3 runs 16 residues. Trimming removed 2 bases from V and 11 bases from J, with 24 bases in between.

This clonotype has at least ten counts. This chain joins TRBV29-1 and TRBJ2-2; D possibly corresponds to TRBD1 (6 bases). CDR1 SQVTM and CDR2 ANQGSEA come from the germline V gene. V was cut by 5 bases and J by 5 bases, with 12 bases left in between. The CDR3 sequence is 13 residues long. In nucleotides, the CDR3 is TGCAGCGTTCGACAGGACCCGACCGGGGAGCTGTTTTTT. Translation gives CSVRQDPTGELFF.

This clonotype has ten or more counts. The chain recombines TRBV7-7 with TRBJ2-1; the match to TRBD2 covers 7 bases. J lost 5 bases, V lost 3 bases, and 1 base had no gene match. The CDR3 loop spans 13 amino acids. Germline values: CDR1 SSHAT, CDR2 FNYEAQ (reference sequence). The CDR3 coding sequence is TGTGCCAGCAGCTTCGGGGGGAACAATGAGCAGTTCTTC. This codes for CASSFGGNNEQFF.

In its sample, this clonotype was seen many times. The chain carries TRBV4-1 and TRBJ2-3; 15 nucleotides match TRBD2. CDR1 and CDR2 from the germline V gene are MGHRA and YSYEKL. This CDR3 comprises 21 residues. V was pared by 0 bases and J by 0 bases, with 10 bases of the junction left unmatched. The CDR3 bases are TGCGCCAGCAGCCAAGATATAAGGGGACTAGCGGGGGGCGCTAGCACAGATACGCAGTATTTT. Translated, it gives CASSQDIRGLAGGASTDTQYF.

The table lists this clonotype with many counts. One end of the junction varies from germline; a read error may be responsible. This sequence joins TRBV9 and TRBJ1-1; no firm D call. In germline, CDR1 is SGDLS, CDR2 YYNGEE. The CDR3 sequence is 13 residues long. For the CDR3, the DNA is TGTGCCAGCCGCTCCCGTTTGAATACTGAAGCTTTCTTT. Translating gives CASRSRLNTEAFF.

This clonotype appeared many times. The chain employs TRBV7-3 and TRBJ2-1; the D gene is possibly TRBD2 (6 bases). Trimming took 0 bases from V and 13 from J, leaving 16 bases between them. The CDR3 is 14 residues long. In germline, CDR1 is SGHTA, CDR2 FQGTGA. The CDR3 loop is CASSLTGVGLPQFF. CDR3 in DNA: TGTGCCAGCAGCTTAACAGGGGTGGGACTCCCCCAGTTCTTC.

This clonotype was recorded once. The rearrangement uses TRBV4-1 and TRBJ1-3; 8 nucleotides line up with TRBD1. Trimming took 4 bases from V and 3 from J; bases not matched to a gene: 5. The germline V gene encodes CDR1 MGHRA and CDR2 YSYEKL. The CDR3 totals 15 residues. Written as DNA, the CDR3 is TGCGCCAGCAGCCCGGCGGACAGGGATGGAAACACCATATATTTT. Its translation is CASSPADRDGNTIYF.

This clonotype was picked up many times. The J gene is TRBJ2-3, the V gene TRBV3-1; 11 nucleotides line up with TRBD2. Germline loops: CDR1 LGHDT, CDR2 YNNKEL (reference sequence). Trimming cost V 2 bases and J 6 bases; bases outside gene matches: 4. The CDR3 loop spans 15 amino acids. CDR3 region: CASSQQPSGGDTQYF. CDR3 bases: TGTGCCAGCAGCCAACAACCTAGCGGGGGGGATACGCAGTATTTT.

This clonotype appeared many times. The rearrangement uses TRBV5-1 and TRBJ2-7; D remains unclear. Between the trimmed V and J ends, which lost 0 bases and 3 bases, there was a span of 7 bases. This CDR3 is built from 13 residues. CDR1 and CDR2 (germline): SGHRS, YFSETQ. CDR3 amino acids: CASSLDLNYEQYF. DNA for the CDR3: TGCGCCAGCAGCTTGGACCTCAACTACGAGCAGTACTTC.

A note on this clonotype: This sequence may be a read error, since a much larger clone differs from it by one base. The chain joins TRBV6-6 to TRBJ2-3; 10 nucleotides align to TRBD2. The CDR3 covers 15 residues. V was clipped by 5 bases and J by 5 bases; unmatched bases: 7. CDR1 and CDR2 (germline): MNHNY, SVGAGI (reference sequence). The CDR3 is CASSPSLAGIDTQYF. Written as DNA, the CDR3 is TGTGCCAGCAGTCCTTCACTAGCGGGGATAGATACGCAGTATTTT.

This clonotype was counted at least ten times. In DNA, the CDR3 is TGCGCCAGCAGCGAAGGACGGAGGGACACTGAAGCTTTCTTT. This gives the protein CASSEGRRDTEAFF. V usage is TRBV5-1 and J usage is TRBJ1-1; D ambiguous. V lost 4 bases, J lost 3 bases, and 13 bases lay in between. Germline lookup yields CDR1 SGHRS and CDR2 YFSETQ. The CDR3 totals 14 residues.

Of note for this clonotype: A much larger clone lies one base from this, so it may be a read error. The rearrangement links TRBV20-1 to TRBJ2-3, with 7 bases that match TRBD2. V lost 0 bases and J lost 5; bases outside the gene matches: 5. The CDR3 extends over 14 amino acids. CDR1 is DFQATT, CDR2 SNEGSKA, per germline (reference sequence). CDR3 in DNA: TGCAGTGCTAGAGATAAACTAGCGTTAGATACGCAGTATTTT. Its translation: CSARDKLALDTQYF.